This TCR beta chain was sequenced for a study of response to subunit inactivated influenza vaccine. This clonotype was seen repeatedly, ten times or more. TCRdb re-called the RT-PCR reads through MiXCR, storing one row per CDR3 protein. Here the sample spans 500,000 to 600,000 distinct CDR3 sequences, approximately 10% being singletons. Looked up from germline, CDR1 is SQVTM and CDR2 is ANQGSEA. V was cut by 7 bases and J by 7 bases, with 9 bases left in between. The CDR3 is 10 residues long. The sample also formed part of further work on T cells expressing NK-cell markers. From that paper: 5'RACE template switching built TCR beta cDNA with unique molecular identifiers. The authors derived TCR beta repertoires from sorted CD3+CD56+NKG2C+, CD3+CD56+NKG2C- and CD3+CD56-NKG2C+ T cells. In about 6 donors, dominant CD3+CD56+NKG2C+ clonotypes ranked among the top 10 CD8+ clonotypes. Also leading the CD3+CD56-NKG2C+ fraction in a handful of donors were these clonotypes.

The source is a man aged 50 or older who received an inactivated influenza vaccine. The material was PBMCs from blood, obtained on the day of vaccination. This sequence joins TRBV29-1 and TRBJ2-3; D is ambiguous. CDR3 amino acids: CSAFLNTQYF. The DNA of the CDR3 is TGCAGCGCCTTCTTGAATACGCAGTATTTT.